This TCR beta chain emerged from a study of regulatory T cells in long-lasting Graves disease. The length of the CDR3 is 12 residues. Looked up from germline, CDR1 is MDHEN and CDR2 is SYDVKM. Trimming removed 6 bases at V and 2 bases at J, with 7 bases between. Arm-PCR of CDR3 regions and iRepertoire HTBI primers were the basis on which TCR beta libraries were built. TCRdb fed the multiplex PCR reads into MiXCR, producing one record per CDR3 protein. The data show about 560,000 distinct CDR3 sequences, about 15% seen once. Indicated time point: newly diagnosed GD, antithyroid drugs for less than 3 months. The TCR library was made from RNA extracted from PBMCs. This clonotype was counted many times. These records were also assigned to another study, of T cells in Graves' hyperthyroidism and ophthalmopathy.

Sequencing was performed on peripheral blood mononuclear cells (PBMCs), taken at new diagnosis, from a patient treated with antithyroid drugs. V and J are TRBV28 and TRBJ2-5; no firm D call. This receptor was identified in a man aged 18 to 35 with Graves disease. The CDR3 sequence is CASRLSQETQYF. The CDR3 nucleotides read TGTGCCAGCAGGCTCAGTCAAGAGACCCAGTACTTC.